This is a list of T cell receptor beta chains from one sample in a study of T cells after somatic rescue of genetic block. Profiling relied on immunoSEQ multiplex PCR, and the TCRdb table lists in-frame clones only, not all of them. The data hold 80,000 to 90,000 clones, with more than 80% observed a single time. Sequencing input: peripheral blood mononuclear cells (PBMCs). These TCRs come from a woman between 18 and 29 years old. Each CDR3 is given with its conserved first and last residue. Each record gives: J gene, D gene, V gene, clone size, CDR3 DNA, CDR3 protein. The D gene is left open where the match is weak. Size values are once, few and many counts, or a class for expanded clones, and some rows have none.

j_gene: TRBJ2-1; d_gene: TRBD1; v_gene: TRBV18; abundance: -; CDR3nt: TGTGCCAGCTCACCAAGGACAGGGGACTACAATGAGCAGTTCTTC; CDR3aa: CASSPRTGDYNEQFF
j_gene: TRBJ2-5; d_gene: -; v_gene: TRBV6-1; abundance: few; CDR3nt: TGTGCCAGCAGTGAAGTCCTGGGGACCCAAGAGACCCAGTACTTC; CDR3aa: CASSEVLGTQETQYF
j_gene: TRBJ2-1; d_gene: TRBD1; v_gene: TRBV7-9; abundance: -; CDR3nt: TGTGCCAGCAGCCCCCCTTCCCAGGGGGCTAATGAGCAGTTCTTC; CDR3aa: CASSPPSQGANEQFF
j_gene: TRBJ2-5; d_gene: TRBD2; v_gene: TRBV11-3; abundance: -; CDR3nt: TGTGCCAGCAGCTTAGGCAGGACTAGCGGGCATCAAGAGACCCAGTACTTC; CDR3aa: CASSLGRTSGHQETQYF
j_gene: TRBJ1-1; d_gene: -; v_gene: TRBV28; abundance: -; CDR3nt: TGTGCCACCGAGGGACCCACGGAAGGTGAAGCTTTCTTT; CDR3aa: CATEGPTEGEAFF
j_gene: TRBJ2-3; d_gene: -; v_gene: TRBV10-1; abundance: -; CDR3nt: TGCGCCAGCAGCCTCCGACAGGCAGATACGCAGTATTTT; CDR3aa: CASSLRQADTQYF
j_gene: TRBJ2-1; d_gene: -; v_gene: TRBV15; abundance: few; CDR3nt: TGTGCCACCAGCACCTCCTGGACTACCGGCTCCTACAATGAGCAGTTCTTC; CDR3aa: CATSTSWTTGSYNEQFF
j_gene: TRBJ2-7; d_gene: TRBD2; v_gene: TRBV27; abundance: -; CDR3nt: TGTGCCAGCAGTTTAAGACTAGCGGGAGTGGGAGAATTCTACGAGCAGTACTTC; CDR3aa: CASSLRLAGVGEFYEQYF
j_gene: TRBJ2-7; d_gene: TRBD2; v_gene: TRBV10-3; abundance: -; CDR3nt: TGTGCCACTTGGGAGGGCCTTAACGAGCAGTACTTC; CDR3aa: CATWEGLNEQYF
j_gene: TRBJ2-2; d_gene: TRBD2; v_gene: TRBV5-1; abundance: -; CDR3nt: TGCGCCAGCAGACCCGAGCGGGAGCGGGACACCGGGGAGCTGTTTTTT; CDR3aa: CASRPERERDTGELFF
j_gene: TRBJ2-3; d_gene: -; v_gene: TRBV29-1; abundance: -; CDR3nt: TGCAGCTTCGGGACAACCTTAGATACGCAGTATTTT; CDR3aa: CSFGTTLDTQYF
j_gene: TRBJ2-1; d_gene: -; v_gene: TRBV30; abundance: -; CDR3nt: TGTGCCTGGAGGGTCATTTCCTCCTACAATGAGCAGTTCTTC; CDR3aa: CAWRVISSYNEQFF
j_gene: TRBJ2-7; d_gene: TRBD1; v_gene: TRBV2; abundance: -; CDR3nt: TGTGCCAGCAGGGAGGGACAGGCTTCCTCCGAGCAGTACTTC; CDR3aa: CASREGQASSEQYF
j_gene: TRBJ2-6; d_gene: -; v_gene: TRBV28; abundance: -; CDR3nt: TGTGCCAGCAATGGATTAACTGGGGCCAACGTCCTGACTTTC; CDR3aa: CASNGLTGANVLTF